Listed below are T cell receptor beta chains from one sample, sequenced in a study of monozygotic twins with cystic fibrosis. Measured with immunoSEQ multiplex PCR; TCRdb has only the in-frame clones, and not every one. The sample includes about 35,000 clones, more than 60% of them seen just once. Sequencing was carried out using blood. The receptor set was obtained from a girl aged 5 to 17 with cystic fibrosis. Each CDR3 is given with its conserved first and last residue. Fields, in order: CDR3 protein, CDR3 DNA, V gene, D gene, clone size, J gene. The D gene is left open where the match is weak. Clone size is given for some rows only: seen once, a few or many times, or a class if the clone is expanded.

CDR3aa: CASSVTGGAYEQYF
CDR3nt: TGTGCCAGCAGCGTAACAGGGGGAGCCTACGAGCAGTACTTC
v_gene: TRBV9
d_gene: TRBD1
abundance: .
j_gene: TRBJ2-7

CDR3aa: CASSPFIRTGELFF
CDR3nt: TGCGCCAGCAGCCCTTTCATTCGCACCGGGGAGCTGTTTTTT
v_gene: TRBV4-3
d_gene: .
abundance: .
j_gene: TRBJ2-2

CDR3aa: CASSLVVAHTGELFF
CDR3nt: TGTGCCAGCAGCTTAGTTGTGGCGCACACCGGGGAGCTGTTTTTT
v_gene: TRBV7-6
d_gene: .
abundance: .
j_gene: TRBJ2-2

CDR3aa: CASSLGMRASTDTQYF
CDR3nt: TGCGCCAGCAGCCTGGGGATGAGAGCTAGCACAGATACGCAGTATTTT
v_gene: TRBV5-1
d_gene: .
abundance: .
j_gene: TRBJ2-3

CDR3aa: CASNLGGGRGYTF
CDR3nt: TGTGCCAGCAACCTGGGTGGGGGGAGAGGCTACACCTTC
v_gene: TRBV5-4
d_gene: .
abundance: .
j_gene: TRBJ1-2

CDR3aa: CASSIQSGRNYEQYF
CDR3nt: TGTGCCAGCAGCATTCAATCGGGACGGAACTACGAGCAGTACTTC
v_gene: TRBV7-2
d_gene: .
abundance: .
j_gene: TRBJ2-7

CDR3aa: CASSLAGGEKLFF
CDR3nt: TGTGCCAGCAGCTTAGCGGGGGGGGAAAAACTGTTTTTT
v_gene: TRBV7-2
d_gene: .
abundance: .
j_gene: TRBJ1-4

CDR3aa: CAWSGNRATNEKLFF
CDR3nt: TGTGCCTGGAGTGGAAACAGGGCGACTAATGAAAAACTGTTTTTT
v_gene: TRBV30
d_gene: .
abundance: .
j_gene: TRBJ1-4

CDR3aa: CASKGANTGELFF
CDR3nt: TGCGCCAGCAAGGGGGCTAACACCGGGGAGCTGTTTTTT
v_gene: TRBV4-1
d_gene: TRBD1
abundance: few
j_gene: TRBJ2-2

CDR3aa: CSVETVMNTEAFF
CDR3nt: TGCAGCGTTGAGACAGTCATGAACACTGAAGCTTTCTTT
v_gene: TRBV29-1
d_gene: .
abundance: .
j_gene: TRBJ1-1

CDR3aa: CASSAFSGANVLTF
CDR3nt: TGTGCCAGCAGCGCCTTCTCTGGGGCCAACGTCCTGACTTTC
v_gene: TRBV5-5
d_gene: .
abundance: .
j_gene: TRBJ2-6

CDR3aa: CASSLVPGGDTEAFF
CDR3nt: TGCGCCAGCAGCTTGGTCCCAGGGGGGGACACTGAAGCTTTCTTT
v_gene: TRBV5-1
d_gene: TRBD1
abundance: .
j_gene: TRBJ1-1

CDR3aa: CASNSGYGYTF
CDR3nt: TGTGCCAGCAATTCAGGCTATGGCTACACCTTC
v_gene: TRBV5-5
d_gene: .
abundance: .
j_gene: TRBJ1-2

CDR3aa: CASTNQGYHIPDTQYF
CDR3nt: TGTGCCAGCACTAATCAGGGGTATCACATCCCAGATACGCAGTATTTT
v_gene: TRBV6-6
d_gene: .
abundance: .
j_gene: TRBJ2-3

CDR3aa: CASSYGFEFHEQYF
CDR3nt: TGTGCCAGCAGTTACGGTTTTGAGTTCCACGAGCAGTACTTC
v_gene: TRBV6-6
d_gene: .
abundance: .
j_gene: TRBJ2-7

CDR3aa: CASSPRDSSDTQYF
CDR3nt: TGCGCCAGCAGCCCTAGGGACAGTTCAGATACGCAGTATTTT
v_gene: TRBV5-1
d_gene: TRBD1
abundance: .
j_gene: TRBJ2-3

CDR3aa: CASSLLNTEAFF
CDR3nt: TGTGCCAGCAGTTTGCTCAACACTGAAGCTTTCTTT
v_gene: TRBV2
d_gene: .
abundance: .
j_gene: TRBJ1-1

CDR3aa: CASSYSGGRSTEAFF
CDR3nt: TGTGCCAGCAGTTATTCCGGGGGAAGGAGCACTGAAGCTTTCTTT
v_gene: TRBV6-6
d_gene: .
abundance: .
j_gene: TRBJ1-1

CDR3aa: CASSIGGTASYEQYF
CDR3nt: TGTGCCAGCAGCATAGGCGGGACAGCCTCCTACGAGCAGTACTTC
v_gene: TRBV7-9
d_gene: .
abundance: .
j_gene: TRBJ2-7

CDR3aa: CASSLVNTATEAFF
CDR3nt: TGTGCCAGCAGCTTAGTGAATACAGCCACTGAAGCTTTCTTT
v_gene: TRBV7-2
d_gene: .
abundance: few
j_gene: TRBJ1-1

CDR3aa: CASSFGGSSETQYF
CDR3nt: TGCGCCAGCAGCTTCGGCGGGAGCTCAGAGACCCAGTACTTC
v_gene: TRBV5-1
d_gene: TRBD2
abundance: few
j_gene: TRBJ2-5

CDR3aa: CASSKDRELRQPQHF
CDR3nt: TGTGCCAGCAGCAAAGACAGGGAATTGCGACAGCCCCAGCATTTT
v_gene: TRBV7-8
d_gene: TRBD1
abundance: .
j_gene: TRBJ1-5

CDR3aa: CSVEQGRGVEQFF
CDR3nt: TGCAGCGTTGAACAGGGGAGGGGTGTTGAGCAGTTCTTC
v_gene: TRBV29-1
d_gene: .
abundance: .
j_gene: TRBJ2-1

CDR3aa: CASSPMGDGEKLFF
CDR3nt: TGTGCCAGCAGCCCCATGGGGGATGGGGAAAAACTGTTTTTT
v_gene: TRBV7-2
d_gene: .
abundance: .
j_gene: TRBJ1-4

CDR3aa: CASSQYTTPNYGYTF
CDR3nt: TGTGCCAGCAGCCAATACACCACTCCTAACTATGGCTACACCTTC
v_gene: TRBV11-2
d_gene: .
abundance: few
j_gene: TRBJ1-2

CDR3aa: CASSFSRDTQYF
CDR3nt: TGTGCCAGCAGCTTCAGCAGAGATACGCAGTATTTT
v_gene: TRBV7-2
d_gene: .
abundance: .
j_gene: TRBJ2-3

CDR3aa: CASSPTPGTSGRDTQYF
CDR3nt: TGTGCCAGCAGCCCCACCCCCGGGACTAGCGGGAGAGATACGCAGTATTTT
v_gene: TRBV7-8
d_gene: TRBD2
abundance: .
j_gene: TRBJ2-3

CDR3aa: CASVSDGYEQYF
CDR3nt: TGCGCCAGCGTTAGCGACGGATACGAGCAGTACTTC
v_gene: TRBV23-1
d_gene: .
abundance: .
j_gene: TRBJ2-7

CDR3aa: CASSLAGAVTYNEQFF
CDR3nt: TGTGCCAGCAGCTTAGCAGGGGCGGTCACCTACAATGAGCAGTTCTTC
v_gene: TRBV7-2
d_gene: .
abundance: .
j_gene: TRBJ2-1

CDR3aa: CASSPLTGYSGYTF
CDR3nt: TGTGCCAGCTCACCACTGACAGGGTATAGTGGCTACACCTTC
v_gene: TRBV18
d_gene: TRBD1
abundance: .
j_gene: TRBJ1-2

CDR3aa: CASSPRIGNQPQHF
CDR3nt: TGTGCCAGCAGTCCGCGAATCGGGAATCAGCCCCAGCATTTT
v_gene: TRBV27
d_gene: .
abundance: few
j_gene: TRBJ1-5

CDR3aa: CASSLRTGRLWNTEAFF
CDR3nt: TGTGCCAGCAGCCTCCGGACAGGGAGGTTGTGGAACACTGAAGCTTTCTTT
v_gene: TRBV5-6
d_gene: TRBD1
abundance: .
j_gene: TRBJ1-1

CDR3aa: CASSPPRALNYGYTF
CDR3nt: TGTGCCAGCTCACCACCCAGGGCCCTCAACTATGGCTACACCTTC
v_gene: TRBV18
d_gene: .
abundance: .
j_gene: TRBJ1-2

CDR3aa: CASSLLAGGTDTQYF
CDR3nt: TGTGCCAGCAGCCTACTAGCGGGAGGGACAGATACGCAGTATTTT
v_gene: TRBV11-2
d_gene: TRBD2
abundance: .
j_gene: TRBJ2-3

CDR3aa: CASSQERQRTLSFYGYTF
CDR3nt: TGCGCCAGCAGCCAAGAACGGCAACGGACGTTAAGTTTCTATGGCTACACCTTC
v_gene: TRBV4-3
d_gene: .
abundance: .
j_gene: TRBJ1-2

CDR3aa: CASSQEVMGSYNEQFF
CDR3nt: TGCGCCAGCAGCCAAGAGGTGATGGGCTCCTACAATGAGCAGTTCTTC
v_gene: TRBV4-1
d_gene: .
abundance: .
j_gene: TRBJ2-1

CDR3aa: CASSGILGNYAEAFF
CDR3nt: TGCGCCAGCAGCGGCATTCTTGGAAACTACGCTGAAGCTTTCTTT
v_gene: TRBV5-1
d_gene: .
abundance: .
j_gene: TRBJ1-1

CDR3aa: CASSFWGGGTNEKLFF
CDR3nt: TGTGCCAGCAGTTTTTGGGGAGGGGGTACTAATGAAAAACTGTTTTTT
v_gene: TRBV28
d_gene: .
abundance: few
j_gene: TRBJ1-4

CDR3aa: CASSTFPDTHKDQYF
CDR3nt: TGTGCCAGCAGCACCTTTCCGGACACCCACAAGGATCAGTACTTC
v_gene: TRBV9
d_gene: .
abundance: .
j_gene: TRBJ2-4

CDR3aa: CASSSPLGTSGMGTQYF
CDR3nt: TGTGCCAGCAGCTCGCCCCTCGGGACTAGCGGGATGGGTACGCAGTATTTT
v_gene: TRBV5-4
d_gene: TRBD2
abundance: .
j_gene: TRBJ2-3

CDR3aa: CASSTGQGAVKPQHF
CDR3nt: TGTGCCAGCAGCACCGGGCAGGGGGCGGTAAAGCCCCAGCATTTT
v_gene: TRBV7-2
d_gene: TRBD1
abundance: .
j_gene: TRBJ1-5

CDR3aa: CASSQAGRKLFF
CDR3nt: TGTGCCAGCAGCCAAGCAGGCCGGAAACTGTTTTTT
v_gene: TRBV4-2
d_gene: .
abundance: .
j_gene: TRBJ1-4

CDR3aa: CSARRREYF
CDR3nt: TGCAGTGCTAGAAGGAGAGAGTACTTC
v_gene: TRBV20-1
d_gene: .
abundance: .
j_gene: TRBJ2-7

CDR3aa: CASSSGMPDTEAFF
CDR3nt: TGTGCCAGCAGCTCAGGAATGCCGGACACTGAAGCTTTCTTT
v_gene: TRBV6-5
d_gene: .
abundance: .
j_gene: TRBJ1-1

CDR3aa: CSVGDRPSGANVLTF
CDR3nt: TGCAGCGTTGGGGACAGGCCCTCTGGGGCCAACGTCCTGACTTTC
v_gene: TRBV29-1
d_gene: TRBD1
abundance: .
j_gene: TRBJ2-6

CDR3aa: CASSIQQGAEGTF
CDR3nt: TGCGCCAGCAGCATCCAACAGGGGGCCGAGGGCACCTTC
v_gene: TRBV5-1
d_gene: TRBD1
abundance: .
j_gene: TRBJ1-2

CDR3aa: CASSLGRPDEQFF
CDR3nt: TGTGCCAGCAGCTTAGGTCGGCCGGATGAGCAGTTCTTC
v_gene: TRBV7-2
d_gene: .
abundance: few
j_gene: TRBJ2-1

CDR3aa: CASSSRSGKDQPQHF
CDR3nt: TGTGCCAGCAGCTCGAGATCAGGGAAGGATCAGCCCCAGCATTTT
v_gene: TRBV28
d_gene: .
abundance: few
j_gene: TRBJ1-5

CDR3aa: CASSLAAGTGANVLTF
CDR3nt: TGTGCCAGCAGCTTAGCGGCAGGGACTGGGGCCAACGTCCTGACTTTC
v_gene: TRBV7-2
d_gene: .
abundance: once
j_gene: TRBJ2-6

CDR3aa: CASSPTGAAYEQYF
CDR3nt: TGCGCCAGCAGCCCGACAGGGGCCGCCTACGAGCAGTACTTC
v_gene: TRBV5-1
d_gene: TRBD1
abundance: once
j_gene: TRBJ2-7

CDR3aa: CASSAGDGYGYTF
CDR3nt: TGTGCCAGCTCGGCAGGGGATGGCTATGGCTACACCTTC
v_gene: TRBV7-6
d_gene: .
abundance: .
j_gene: TRBJ1-2

CDR3aa: CAWGTSGSLYEQYF
CDR3nt: TGTGCCTGGGGGACTAGCGGGAGCTTGTACGAGCAGTACTTC
v_gene: TRBV30
d_gene: TRBD2
abundance: few
j_gene: TRBJ2-7

CDR3aa: CASSQDMLRGQAYGYTF
CDR3nt: TGCGCCAGCAGCCAAGACATGTTGCGGGGGCAGGCCTATGGCTACACCTTC
v_gene: TRBV4-3
d_gene: .
abundance: .
j_gene: TRBJ1-2

CDR3aa: CASSETGNEQFF
CDR3nt: TGTGCCAGCAGTGAGACCGGGAATGAGCAGTTCTTC
v_gene: TRBV2
d_gene: .
abundance: .
j_gene: TRBJ2-1

CDR3aa: CASSLGGPTEAFF
CDR3nt: TGCGCCAGCAGCTTGGGGGGACCCACTGAAGCTTTCTTT
v_gene: TRBV5-1
d_gene: .
abundance: .
j_gene: TRBJ1-1

CDR3aa: CASSPGQGYGYTF
CDR3nt: TGTGCCAGCAGCCCCGGACAGGGCTATGGCTACACCTTC
v_gene: TRBV7-2
d_gene: TRBD1
abundance: .
j_gene: TRBJ1-2

CDR3aa: CASIPLEYAEAFF
CDR3nt: TGTGCCAGTATCCCCCTTGAGTACGCTGAAGCTTTCTTT
v_gene: TRBV2
d_gene: .
abundance: .
j_gene: TRBJ1-1

CDR3aa: CASKGTGLRRYNEQFF
CDR3nt: TGTGCCAGCAAAGGGACAGGCTTAAGGCGCTACAATGAGCAGTTCTTC
v_gene: TRBV27
d_gene: TRBD1
abundance: .
j_gene: TRBJ2-1

CDR3aa: CASSLSQMNTEAFF
CDR3nt: TGCGCCAGCAGCTTGTCACAGATGAACACTGAAGCTTTCTTT
v_gene: TRBV5-1
d_gene: .
abundance: .
j_gene: TRBJ1-1

CDR3aa: CASRTGNNYGYTF
CDR3nt: TGTGCCAGCAGAACTGGAAATAACTATGGCTACACCTTC
v_gene: TRBV28
d_gene: .
abundance: .
j_gene: TRBJ1-2